Presented here are 18 T cell receptor beta chains from one specimen sequenced in a study of cytomegalovirus exposure and HLA in healthy donors. Using immunoSEQ multiplex PCR, the repertoire was profiled, and TCRdb retains in-frame clones only, with some absent. The data hold tens of thousands of clones, with roughly 92% observed a single time. Sequenced input: PBMCs. These receptors all stem from a woman aged 18-29 years in good health and CMV-seronegative.

This clone was detected once. The rearrangement links TRBV4-1 to TRBJ1-2; 10 nucleotides line up with TRBD1. V gave up 8 bases and J gave up 4 bases; unmatched junction bases: 4. Germline-derived CDR1 and CDR2 are MGHRA and YSYEKL. CDR3 size: 13 residues. The CDR3 loop reads CASGQGVGYGYTF. In nucleotides, the CDR3 is TGCGCCAGCGGACAGGGGGTGGGCTATGGCTACACCTTC.

This clone was recorded only once. Relative to the germline gene, one junction end is altered; a read error may explain this. This chain joins TRBV5-5 and TRBJ1-1, with 7 bases fitting TRBD1. Germline loops: CDR1 SGHKS, CDR2 YYEKEE (reference sequence). CDR3 length: 15 amino acids. This CDR3 reads CASSLEGGAKTEAFF. The CDR3 DNA reads as TGTGCCAGCAGCTTAGAAGGGGGCGCGAAGACTGAAGCTTTTTTT.

The chain uses TRBV5-1 and TRBJ1-3; a possible D gene is TRBD1 (5 bases). The V end was cut by 4 bases, the J end by 4 bases, with 15 bases between. The CDR3 contains 15 residues. CDR1 is SGHRS, CDR2 YFSETQ, per germline. As DNA, the CDR3 is TGCGCCAGCAGCGGTACAGGAGTAGGGGGAAACACCATATATTTT. As protein: CASSGTGVGGNTIYF.

The genes are TRBV18 and TRBJ2-5, with no clear D. CDR1 and CDR2 from the germline V gene are KGHSH and LQKENI. Trimming stripped 3 bases from V and 3 bases from J, with 2 bases between. CDR3 length: 11 amino acids. CDR3 sequence: CASSPEETQYF. CDR3 in DNA: TGTGCCAGCTCACCCGAAGAGACCCAGTACTTC. Based on the CDR3 plus reference TRBV18 and TRBJ2-5, the full variable domain is NAGVMQNPRHLVRRRGQEARLRCSPMKGHSHVYWYRQLPEEGLKFMVYLQKENIIDESGMPKERFSAEFPKEGPSILRIQQVVRGDSAAYFCASSPEETQYFGPGTRLLVL.

The genes are TRBV30 and TRBJ1-5, with D perhaps TRBD1 (5 bases). Between the trimmed V and J ends, which lost 4 bases and 3 bases, there was a span of 13 bases. Germline-derived CDR1 and CDR2 are GTSNPN and SVGIG (reference sequence). The CDR3 runs 14 residues. The CDR3 DNA follows: TGTGCCTGGAATAGGGGTGGGAACAATCAGCCCCAGCATTTT. Amino acid sequence: CAWNRGGNNQPQHF.

The chain recombines TRBV6-5 with TRBJ2-1; 8 bases agree with TRBD1. CDR3 length equals 16 residues. From germline, CDR1 is MNHEY and CDR2 SVGAGI. Trimming removed 2 bases from V and 6 bases from J; junction bases left unmatched: 9. CDR3 coding DNA: TGTGCCAGCAGTTACGCAGGACAGGGTAGAGGCAATGAGCAGTTCTTC. Its translation: CASSYAGQGRGNEQFF.

The chain combines TRBV28 with TRBJ2-3; 9 bases are a match to TRBD2. Trimming removed 6 bases from V and 2 bases from J; junction bases left unmatched: 3. This CDR3 comprises 14 residues. Germline V lookup: CDR1 MDHEN, CDR2 SYDVKM. The chain's CDR3 is CASSRTSATDTQYF. The CDR3 DNA is TGTGCCAGCAGCCGGACTAGCGCCACAGATACGCAGTATTTT.

The chain carries TRBV5-1 and TRBJ1-4, with a possible D match to TRBD1 (6 bases). In germline, CDR1 is SGHRS, CDR2 YFSETQ. The ends were cut back, 4 bases at V and 3 bases at J, with 16 bases in the middle. The CDR3 totals 16 residues. CDR3 coding DNA: TGCGCCAGCAGCCCTGGGGGGGGCACGGCTAATGAAAAACTGTTTTTT. Translating it yields CASSPGGGTANEKLFF.

The chain links TRBV7-3 to TRBJ2-1; a weak D match, TRBD2 (5 bases). This CDR3 comprises 15 residues. V was shortened by 2 bases and J by 4 bases, with 12 bases between the two germline ends. CDR1 and CDR2 (germline): SGHTA, FQGTGA. CDR3 DNA sequence: TGTGCCAGCAGCTTACGCGGGTCGGTTTACAATGAGCAGTTCTTC. Its protein product is CASSLRGSVYNEQFF.

The chain joins TRBV11-2 to TRBJ2-3; 7 bases agree with TRBD1. This CDR3 is 17 amino acids long. The germline V gene encodes CDR1 SGHAT and CDR2 FQNNGV. The ends lost 5 bases at V and 5 bases at J; junction bases unmatched: 16. CDR3 nucleotides: TGTGCCAGCAGCCAACGTACAGGGGCCGGTCGCGAAGATACGCAGTATTTT. It specifies CASSQRTGAGREDTQYF.

This sequence joins TRBV6-5 and TRBJ1-2; D unresolved. The germline V gene encodes CDR1 MNHEY and CDR2 SVGAGI. V lost 6 bases and J 1 base, leaving 15 bases between the germline ends. CDR3 length equals 15 residues. CDR3 nucleotide sequence: TGTGCCAGCAGCCTACTAGCTGTTCATAACTATGGCTACACCTTC. Translation gives CASSLLAVHNYGYTF.

The chain employs TRBV30 and TRBJ1-5, with D possibly being TRBD1 (5 bases). Between the trimmed V and J ends, which lost 0 bases and 4 bases, there was a span of 10 bases. The CDR3 is 14 amino acids. The germline CDR1 and CDR2 sequences are GTSNPN and SVGIG (reference sequence). Here the CDR3 reads CAWSVGAGNQPQHF. CDR3 nucleotides: TGTGCCTGGAGTGTTGGGGCAGGGAATCAGCCCCAGCATTTT.

J is TRBJ2-3 and V is TRBV5-4; TRBD2 matches at 8 bases. The J segment lost 2 bases and the V segment lost 3 bases, leaving 8 bases of the junction unmatched. This CDR3 spans 16 amino acids. The V gene's germline CDR1 is SGHNT and CDR2 YYREEE (reference sequence). The CDR3 spells CASSSLRGGITDTQYF. The CDR3 DNA reads TGTGCCAGCAGCTCCTTACGGGGGGGGATCACAGATACGCAGTATTTT. The full variable domain, completed using reference TRBV5-4 and TRBJ2-3, is ETGVTQSPTHLIKTRGQQVTLRCSSQSGHNTVSWYQQALGQGPQFIFQYYREEENGRGNFPPRFSGLQFPNYSSELNVNALELDDSALYLCASSSLRGGITDTQYFGPGTRLTVL.

The rearrangement uses TRBV4-3 and TRBJ2-3; D perhaps matches TRBD2 (5 bases). Looked up from germline, CDR1 is LGHNA and CDR2 is YSLEER. The V and J ends lost 2 bases and 4 bases respectively, with 13 bases between them. The CDR3 has 15 amino acids. CDR3 DNA: TGCGCCAGCAGCCAATTTGGTAGCGTCCCAGATACGCAGTATTTT. Amino acid sequence: CASSQFGSVPDTQYF.

The chain links TRBV5-1 to TRBJ1-6, with 7 bases fitting TRBD1. The CDR3 sequence is 14 residues long. Trimming removed 6 bases from V and 7 bases from J; junction bases left unmatched: 7. Germline CDR1 is SGHRS and CDR2 is YFSETQ. The CDR3 coding sequence is TGCGCCAGCACCAAGGGGGCAGTCAATTCACCCCTCCACTTT. Translation gives CASTKGAVNSPLHF.

CDR3 DNA: TGCGCCAGCAGCTTGGCCCGGGTAGGCACTGAAGCTTTCTTT. It is translated as CASSLARVGTEAFF. This chain uses TRBV5-1 with TRBJ1-1; D gene unclear. V gave up 0 bases and J gave up 4 bases, with 10 bases separating them. The CDR3 contains 14 residues. Germline values: CDR1 SGHRS, CDR2 YFSETQ.

The chain combines TRBV6-6 with TRBJ2-2; 10 bases align to TRBD1. Germline trimming cut 5 bases from V and 8 bases from J; bases unmatched to any gene: 5. The CDR3 contains 14 residues. Germline CDR1 MNHNY, CDR2 SVGAGI (reference sequence). CDR3 in amino acids: CASSPTGGLGELFF. CDR3 sequence (DNA): TGTGCCAGCAGTCCGACAGGGGGCTTAGGGGAGCTGTTTTTT.

This rearrangement joins TRBV5-5 to TRBJ2-3, with 14 positions matching TRBD2. The CDR3 is made up of 19 amino acids. Trimming cost V 3 bases and J 6 bases; bases outside gene matches: 15. Germline loops: CDR1 SGHKS, CDR2 YYEKEE (reference sequence). This CDR3 reads CASSSRGGTSGGMWDTQYF. The DNA of the CDR3 is TGTGCCAGCAGCTCCAGAGGAGGGACTAGCGGGGGCATGTGGGATACGCAGTATTTT. The entire variable domain, with the rest obtained from reference TRBV5-5 and TRBJ2-3, is as follows: DAGVTQSPTHLIKTRGQQVTLRCSPISGHKSVSWYQQVLGQGPQFIFQYYEKEERGRGNFPDRFSARQFPNYSSELNVNALLLGDSALYLCASSSRGGTSGGMWDTQYFGPGTRLTVL.